The clone carrying this TCR beta chain was detected only a few times. Amplified TCR beta CDR3 regions derived from RNA transcripts. HTBI primers drove first-round RT-PCR of the TCR CDR3. In TCRdb, the multiplex PCR reads were re-called with MiXCR into one record per CDR3 protein. The profile shows around 450,000 distinct CDR3 sequences, 15% to 17% of them singletons. This sample was included in a study of T cells in Graves' hyperthyroidism and ophthalmopathy. Specimen: blood. This receptor was taken from a woman between 18 and 29 years old with Graves' hyperthyroidism.

CDR3: CASSLAKLAGGNEQFF. As DNA, the CDR3 is TGTGCCAGCAGCTTAGCGAAACTAGCGGGAGGGAATGAGCAGTTCTTC. The chain links TRBV7-9 to TRBJ2-1; 13 nucleotides align to TRBD2. This CDR3 is 16 amino acids long. Germline V gives CDR1 SEHNR, CDR2 FQNEAQ (reference sequence). Trimming at V came to 0 bases and at J to 7 bases, leaving 3 bases not matched to a gene.